The following is a T cell receptor beta chain sequence with its context. The antigen remains unidentified. RNA, once extracted, was reverse transcribed into cDNA for use as the sequencing template. Some clones are missing from TCRdb's copy, which holds only in-frame ones; the method was immunoSEQ multiplex PCR. Among about 200,000 clones listed, around three fifths were seen once. The record originates from a study of CD8+ T cells in alopecia areata. Germline-derived CDR1 and CDR2 are SGHDT and YYEEEE. This CDR3 spans 14 amino acids. V was pared by 0 bases and J by 6 bases, with 9 bases between. Whole-study findings and limits: It was lesional scalp, especially alopecia totalis/universalis, that showed higher clonality than normal scalp. Possibly because of HLA-related factors, TCR sharing was less clear across patients than in mice. Scalp sample data also include resident alphabeta T cells from normal skin.

This sequence joins TRBV5-6 and TRBJ2-2; D unclear. The clonotype originates from a human donor in good health. Material: CD8+ T cells sorted from blood. In nucleotides, the CDR3 is TGTGCCAGCAGCTTGGTACCTGGGGCCGGGGAGCTGTTTTTT. This gives the protein CASSLVPGAGELFF. Combining the CDR3 with reference TRBV5-6 and TRBJ2-2 gives the whole variable domain DAGVTQSPTHLIKTRGQQVTLRCSPKSGHDTVSWYQQALGQGPQFIFQYYEEEERQRGNFPDRFSGHQFPNYSSELNVNALLLGDSALYLCASSLVPGAGELFFGEGSRLTVL.